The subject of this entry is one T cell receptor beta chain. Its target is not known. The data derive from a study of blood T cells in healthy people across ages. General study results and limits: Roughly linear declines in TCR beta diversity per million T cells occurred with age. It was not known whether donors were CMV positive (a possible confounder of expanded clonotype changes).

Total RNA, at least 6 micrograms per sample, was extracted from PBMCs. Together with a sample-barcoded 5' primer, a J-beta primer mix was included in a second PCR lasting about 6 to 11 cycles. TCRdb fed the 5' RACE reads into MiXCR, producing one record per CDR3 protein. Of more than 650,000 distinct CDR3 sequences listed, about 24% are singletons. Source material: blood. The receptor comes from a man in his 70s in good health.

Written as DNA, the CDR3 is TGTGCCAGCAGCGATACCCGAGGACTAGCGGGAGAATCTGAGCAGTTCTTC. Protein: CASSDTRGLAGESEQFF. The chain joins TRBV25-1 to TRBJ2-1; 13 bases agree with TRBD2. Germline V CDR1 and CDR2: MGHDK, SYGVNS. J gave up 9 bases and V 6 bases, and 14 bases lay outside the gene matches. This CDR3 spans 17 amino acids. The variable domain in full, completed from reference TRBV25-1 and TRBJ2-1, reads EADIYQTPRYLVIGTGKKITLECSQTMGHDKMYWYQQDPGMELHLIHYSYGVNSTEKGDLSSESTVSRIRTEHFPLTLESARPSHTSQYLCASSDTRGLAGESEQFFGPGTRLTVL.